A selection of T cell receptor beta chains follows, all from one sample in a study of blood T cell repertoires in COVID-19. Profiling relied on immunoSEQ multiplex PCR, and the TCRdb table lists in-frame clones only, not all of them. This table has more than 200,000 clones, around 86% appearing once. Input material: PBMCs or T cells enriched from blood (not recorded which). All receptors come from a woman in her forties or fifties who had recovered from COVID-19. CDR3s include the opening cysteine and the closing phenylalanine or tryptophan. The D gene is left open where the match is weak. Clone size, where shown, is once, few, many, or a class for clones that have expanded.

abundance	v_gene	j_gene	d_gene	CDR3nt	CDR3aa
few	TRBV2	TRBJ2-1	NA	TGTGCCAGCAGGCTAGACTCCTACAATGAGCAGTTCTTC	CASRLDSYNEQFF
NA	TRBV27	TRBJ2-7	TRBD2	TGTGCCAACCGCGAGGGAGGGTTCGGCGAGCAGTACTTC	CANREGGFGEQYF
NA	TRBV28	TRBJ1-2	TRBD1	TGTGCCAGCAGTTCCGCGGACAGGGTTGTCTATGGCTACACCTTC	CASSSADRVVYGYTF
NA	TRBV5-6	TRBJ1-2	TRBD1	TGTGCCAGCAGCCCAGGGGGCGCGGGTAACTATGGCTACACCTTC	CASSPGGAGNYGYTF
NA	TRBV7-3	TRBJ2-1	NA	TGTGCCAGCAGCTTAAATCCAGCCTGGGGAGATGAGCAGTTCTTC	CASSLNPAWGDEQFF
NA	TRBV18	TRBJ2-7	NA	TGTGCCAGCTCACCAGAGGATTTCCCCTACGAGCAGTACTTC	CASSPEDFPYEQYF
NA	TRBV7-9	TRBJ2-3	TRBD1	TGTGCCAGCAGCTCCAGGTGGACAGGGCTTGTGGTCGACACAGATACGCAGTATTTT	CASSSRWTGLVVDTDTQYF
NA	TRBV27	TRBJ2-3	NA	TGTGCCAGCAGGCCGGGAGCCTTCACAGATACGCAGTATTTT	CASRPGAFTDTQYF
NA	TRBV30	TRBJ2-3	NA	TGTGCCTGGAGTCTCTTTCAGGATACGCAGTATTTT	CAWSLFQDTQYF
NA	TRBV5-4	TRBJ2-1	TRBD2	TGTGCCAGCAGCGGCGGACTAGCGAACTACTACAATGAGCAGTTCTTC	CASSGGLANYYNEQFF
NA	TRBV3-1/TRBV3-2	TRBJ1-4	TRBD1	TGTGCCAGCAGCCAAGGACAGGGAATCGGGGAAAAACTGTTTTTT	CASSQGQGIGEKLFF
NA	TRBV14	TRBJ2-2	TRBD2	TGTGCCAGCAGCCAGAACTACCCCGGGACTAGCGGGAAGGCCGGGGAGCTGTTTTTT	CASSQNYPGTSGKAGELFF
NA	TRBV7-3	TRBJ2-1	TRBD2	TGTGCCAGCAGCTTAGGGACTAGCGGGAGGCGGGGAGGGGAGCAGTTCTTC	CASSLGTSGRRGGEQFF
NA	TRBV6-5	TRBJ2-3	TRBD1	TGTGCCAGCAGTTACAGGGGGCGCCCTGCAGATACGCAGTATTTT	CASSYRGRPADTQYF
NA	TRBV15	TRBJ2-1	NA	TGTGCCACCAGCAGAGAATTTCTCGATGAGCAGTTCTTC	CATSREFLDEQFF
NA	TRBV19	TRBJ1-5	NA	TGTGCCAGTAGTCCGGGGGGGATCCCGAGCAATCAGCCCCAGCATTTT	CASSPGGIPSNQPQHF
NA	TRBV27	TRBJ2-7	NA	TGTGCCAGCAGCCTCAGGAACTCCTACGAGCAGTACTTC	CASSLRNSYEQYF
few	TRBV5-5	TRBJ2-2	TRBD2	TGTGCCAGCAGCTTTTCGGGGGGGAACACCGGGGAGCTGTTTTTT	CASSFSGGNTGELFF
NA	TRBV9	TRBJ2-6	NA	TGTGCCAGCAGCGAAACAGTATCTGGGGCCAACGTCCTGACTTTC	CASSETVSGANVLTF
few	TRBV19	TRBJ2-7	NA	TGTGCCAGTAGTATAGGGCAGGCCTACGAGCAGTACTTC	CASSIGQAYEQYF
NA	TRBV7-2	TRBJ1-5	NA	TGTGCCAGCAGCCCAAATAGCAATCAGCCCCAGCATTTT	CASSPNSNQPQHF
NA	TRBV30	TRBJ2-7	TRBD1	TGTGCCTGGAGTGTACAGGGGACCCACGAGCAGTACTTC	CAWSVQGTHEQYF
NA	TRBV18	TRBJ1-2	NA	TGTGCCAGCTCACGGGTAGGGGCAGAGGGCTACACCTTC	CASSRVGAEGYTF
NA	TRBV9	TRBJ2-3	TRBD2	TGTGCCAGCAGCGTAGGTCTAGCGGGTGCTACGCAGTATTTT	CASSVGLAGATQYF